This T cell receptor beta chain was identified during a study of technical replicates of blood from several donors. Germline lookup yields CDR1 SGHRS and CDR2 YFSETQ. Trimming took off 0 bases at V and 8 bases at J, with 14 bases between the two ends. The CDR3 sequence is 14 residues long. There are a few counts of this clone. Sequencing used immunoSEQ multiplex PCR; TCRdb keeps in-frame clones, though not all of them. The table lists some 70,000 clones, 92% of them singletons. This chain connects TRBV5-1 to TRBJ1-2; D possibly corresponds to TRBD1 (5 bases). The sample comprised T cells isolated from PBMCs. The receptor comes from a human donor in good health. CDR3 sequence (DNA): TGCGCCAGCAGCTTGGGATCGGCGACAGAGGGCTACACCTTC. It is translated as CASSLGSATEGYTF.